This TCR beta chain stems from a study of Graves' ophthalmopathy and Graves' hyperthyroidism. Study overall: Pretreatment peripheral blood was obtained at initial diagnosis. General observations from the study: Ophthalmopathy progression prediction by the model yielded a sensitivity of about 68% and a specificity of under 85%.

Aged 18 to 65, hyperthyroidism patients had been newly diagnosed, with under 2 months' duration. No donor had other autoimmune disease, uncontrolled infection, pregnancy or lactation. From RNA, the CDR3 regions of TCR beta chains were amplified and sequenced. The authors performed first-round RT-PCR with HTBI primers and then a second-round multiplex PCR. MiXCR was run by TCRdb on the multiplex PCR reads, yielding one entry per CDR3 protein. The repertoire holds just over 600,000 distinct CDR3 sequences, with 20% to 25% as singletons. About this clonotype itself: Its antigen is unknown.

The TCR sequence derives from a woman between 18 and 29 years old with stable Graves' hyperthyroidism. Some clones in this sample may be carry-over from other donors' samples. The specimen sequenced was peripheral blood.

CDR3 in DNA: TGTGCCAGCAGTCTGCGACAGGGAACCAGTTCACCCCTCCACTTT. Its protein is CASSLRQGTSSPLHF. This chain connects TRBV12-3 or TRBV12-4 to TRBJ1-6; 7 positions agree with TRBD1. V trimming: 5 bases; J trimming: 9 bases; junction bases outside the gene matches: 10. CDR3 length: 15 residues.